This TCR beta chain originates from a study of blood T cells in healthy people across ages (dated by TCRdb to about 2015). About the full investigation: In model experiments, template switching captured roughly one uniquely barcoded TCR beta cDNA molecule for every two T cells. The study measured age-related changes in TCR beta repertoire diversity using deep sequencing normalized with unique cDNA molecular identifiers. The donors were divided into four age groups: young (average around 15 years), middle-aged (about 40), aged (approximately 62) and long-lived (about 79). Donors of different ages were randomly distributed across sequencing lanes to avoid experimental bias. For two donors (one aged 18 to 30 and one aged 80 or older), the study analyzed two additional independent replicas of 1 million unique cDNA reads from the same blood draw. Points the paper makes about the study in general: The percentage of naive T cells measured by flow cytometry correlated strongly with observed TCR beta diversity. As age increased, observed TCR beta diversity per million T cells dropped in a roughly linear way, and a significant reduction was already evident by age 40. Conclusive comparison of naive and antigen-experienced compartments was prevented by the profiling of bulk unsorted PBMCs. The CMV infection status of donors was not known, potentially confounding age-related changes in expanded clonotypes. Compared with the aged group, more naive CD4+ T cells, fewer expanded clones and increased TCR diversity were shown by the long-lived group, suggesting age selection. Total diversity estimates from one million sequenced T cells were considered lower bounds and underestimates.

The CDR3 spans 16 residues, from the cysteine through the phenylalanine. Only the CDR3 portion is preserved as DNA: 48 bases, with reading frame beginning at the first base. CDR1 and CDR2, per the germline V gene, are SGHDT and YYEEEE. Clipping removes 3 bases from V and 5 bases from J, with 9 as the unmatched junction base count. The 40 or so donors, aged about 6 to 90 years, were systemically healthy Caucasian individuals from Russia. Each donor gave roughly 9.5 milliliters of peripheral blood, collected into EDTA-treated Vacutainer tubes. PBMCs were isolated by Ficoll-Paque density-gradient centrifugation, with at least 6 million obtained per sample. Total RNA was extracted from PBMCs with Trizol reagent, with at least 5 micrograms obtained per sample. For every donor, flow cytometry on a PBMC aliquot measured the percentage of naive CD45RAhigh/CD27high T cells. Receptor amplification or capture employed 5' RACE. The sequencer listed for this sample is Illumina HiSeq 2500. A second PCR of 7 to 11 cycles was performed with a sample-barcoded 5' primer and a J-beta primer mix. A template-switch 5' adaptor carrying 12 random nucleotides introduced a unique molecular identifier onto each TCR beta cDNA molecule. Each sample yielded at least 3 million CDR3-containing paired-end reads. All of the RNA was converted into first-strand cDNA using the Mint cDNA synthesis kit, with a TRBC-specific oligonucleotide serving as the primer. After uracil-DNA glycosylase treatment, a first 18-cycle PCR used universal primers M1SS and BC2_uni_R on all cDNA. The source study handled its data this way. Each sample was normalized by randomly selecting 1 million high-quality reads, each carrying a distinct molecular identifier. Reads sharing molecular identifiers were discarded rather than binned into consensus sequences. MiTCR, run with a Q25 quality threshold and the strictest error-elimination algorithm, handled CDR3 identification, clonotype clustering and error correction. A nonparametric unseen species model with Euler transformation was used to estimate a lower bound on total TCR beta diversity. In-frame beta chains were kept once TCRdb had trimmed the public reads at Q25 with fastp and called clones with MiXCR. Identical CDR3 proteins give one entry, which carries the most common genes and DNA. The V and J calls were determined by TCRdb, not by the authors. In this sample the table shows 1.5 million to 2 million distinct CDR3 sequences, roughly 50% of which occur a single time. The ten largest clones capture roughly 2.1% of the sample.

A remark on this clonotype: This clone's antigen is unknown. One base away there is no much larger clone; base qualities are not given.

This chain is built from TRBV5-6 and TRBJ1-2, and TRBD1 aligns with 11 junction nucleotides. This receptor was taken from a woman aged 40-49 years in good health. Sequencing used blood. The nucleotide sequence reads TGTGCCAGCAGCTCTCAGGACAGGGGGCGTTATTATGGCTACACCTTC. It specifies CASSSQDRGRYYGYTF.